Listed below are T cell receptor beta chains from one sample, sequenced in a study of monozygotic twins with inflammatory bowel disease. TCRdb re-called the 5' RACE reads; one entry per CDR3 protein, DNA not given. The data show approximately 400,000 distinct CDR3 sequences, and the top ten clones hold 2% to 3%. Sequenced material: blood. The receptor source for this set is a human donor with ulcerative colitis or Crohn's disease, or a healthy co-twin of an affected twin (not recorded which). Both conserved end residues are part of each CDR3.

TRBV29-1	TRBJ2-1	CSTSMGQTYNEQFF
TRBV27	TRBJ2-1	CASIDRLAVNNEQFF
TRBV6-1	TRBJ2-7	CASSEVRALAPEQYF
TRBV3-1	TRBJ2-5	CASSQDLGVRETQYF
TRBV4-1	TRBJ2-1	CASSQAAGGYNEQFF
TRBV27	TRBJ2-7	CASSSPAYEQYF
TRBV6-5	TRBJ2-3	CASKRGDTQYF
TRBV20-1	TRBJ1-2	CSASSRQGNYGYTF
TRBV4-2	TRBJ1-1	CASSEAGTGNTEAFF
TRBV11-2	TRBJ2-3	CASSPGHGRDRADTQYF
TRBV27	TRBJ2-1	CASSPFGGVNEQFF
TRBV29-1	TRBJ1-5	CSVVVNSNQPQHF
TRBV14	TRBJ2-1	CASSQGEGLLFPYNEQFF
TRBV20-1	TRBJ2-7	CSARGALVSYEQYF
TRBV11-1	TRBJ2-7	CASSRTQTYEQYF
TRBV5-1	TRBJ2-2	CASSQNSGKNTGELFF
TRBV7-2	TRBJ2-5	CASSLGVAQYF
TRBV30	TRBJ1-4	CAWSEGGVEKLFF
TRBV14	TRBJ2-4	CASSQSRNIQYF
TRBV5-1	TRBJ2-7	CASSLIGVPYEQYF
TRBV18	TRBJ2-1	CASSPAGGANEQFF
TRBV18	TRBJ1-3	CASSPRTVSSSGNTIYF
TRBV12-3/TRBV12-4	TRBJ1-6	CASSLFEGGNSPLHF
TRBV7-9	TRBJ2-1	CASSLLGATKDEQFF
TRBV12-3/TRBV12-4	TRBJ2-1	CASSLVAVDREQFF
TRBV7-3	TRBJ2-3	CASSRTITDTQYF
TRBV7-3	TRBJ2-1	CASSPRTSFGSYNEQFF
TRBV29-1	TRBJ1-6	CSASQGWNSPLHF
TRBV4-3	TRBJ1-1	CASSQLRGGAEAFF
TRBV29-1	TRBJ2-7	CSVEDGAGPSYEQYF
TRBV29-1	TRBJ2-4	CSVEEGGLADNIQYF
TRBV20-1	TRBJ1-2	CSARDLLQGNYGYTF
TRBV27	TRBJ1-1	CASRQGTTLNTGAFF
TRBV27	TRBJ1-3	CASSLRPSGNTIYF